This T cell receptor beta chain emerged from a study of T cell responses to AZD1222 COVID-19 vaccine. Whole-study findings and limits: Regions 160-218 and 743-854 held dominance among vaccine-associated CD4 TCRs, which spanned spike. Spike-specific TCR breadth and depth rose after two AZD1222 doses. The study sampled repertoires only after the peak T cell response. Females outnumbered males among donors, who were mostly white British; clonal diversity was possibly underestimated.

On this clone itself: What it binds is unknown.

The CDR3 loop spans 14 amino acids. CDR1 is SGHRS and CDR2 is YFSETQ in the germline V gene. The V gene lost 3 bases and the J gene lost 0 bases, with 9 bases spanning the gap. Profiled with immunoSEQ multiplex PCR; TCRdb holds only in-frame clones, not every one. The sample comprises over 150,000 clones, approximately 86% of which are singletons, and 2.6% rests with the top ten. This sequence joins TRBV5-1 and TRBJ1-1, with D hard to call. The sample consisted of peripheral blood, taken on day 0 of AZD1222 vaccination. This TCR came from an adult in good health. The CDR3 is CASSSEGMNTEAFF. The CDR3 nucleotides are TGCGCCAGCAGCTCAGAGGGCATGAACACTGAAGCTTTCTTT.